The entry below gives a single T cell receptor (beta chain) sequence along with its context. Time point reported: after dendritic cell vaccination, including at tumor progression/relapse. All glioblastoma patients lacked an isocitrate dehydrogenase mutation. Profiling relied on immunoSEQ multiplex PCR, and the TCRdb table lists in-frame clones only, not all of them. The sample has 100,000 or so clones, almost 90% seen once. This specimen belongs to a study of glioma-infiltrating T cells after dendritic cell vaccination. Trimming at V came to 2 bases and at J to 4 bases, leaving 3 bases not matched to a gene. Per the germline V gene, CDR1 is SGHDN and CDR2 is FVKESK. The CDR3 length is 15 residues.

The source of this sequence is a human donor with glioblastoma. Source: blood, taken after dendritic cell vaccination. The chain carries TRBV14 and TRBJ1-2; 11 bases align to TRBD1. The CDR3 DNA follows: TGTGCCAGCAGCCAATGGACAGGGGGCCTCTATGGCTACACCTTC. This encodes CASSQWTGGLYGYTF.